This T cell receptor (beta chain) was recovered during a study of blood T cells in healthy people across ages. Study results and limitations: Unsorted PBMCs prevented conclusive naive versus antigen-experienced comparison.

Each donor's blood draw was 8.5 to 10 milliliters of peripheral blood. Remarks on this clonotype: As yet, its antigen is unknown.

The authors ran a second PCR of roughly 6 to 12 cycles using a sample-barcoded 5' primer and a J-beta primer mix. TCRdb recomputed calls from the 5' RACE reads with MiXCR, one row per CDR3 protein. The table includes approximately 800,000 distinct CDR3 sequences, roughly 50% detected once. The germline V and J ends were trimmed by 5 bases and 5 bases, with 27 bases remaining between them. The CDR3 covers 18 residues. CDR1 and CDR2 from the germline V gene are MNHEY and SVGEGT. Sample: blood. This rearrangement joins TRBV6-2 or TRBV6-3 to TRBJ2-5, with unresolved D. The source is a man aged 40-55 years in good health. The DNA of the CDR3 is TGTGCCAGCAGTCCCGAGGTGGGGTTCTGGGGTTGGTCGGAGACCCAGTACTTC. It specifies CASSPEVGFWGWSETQYF.